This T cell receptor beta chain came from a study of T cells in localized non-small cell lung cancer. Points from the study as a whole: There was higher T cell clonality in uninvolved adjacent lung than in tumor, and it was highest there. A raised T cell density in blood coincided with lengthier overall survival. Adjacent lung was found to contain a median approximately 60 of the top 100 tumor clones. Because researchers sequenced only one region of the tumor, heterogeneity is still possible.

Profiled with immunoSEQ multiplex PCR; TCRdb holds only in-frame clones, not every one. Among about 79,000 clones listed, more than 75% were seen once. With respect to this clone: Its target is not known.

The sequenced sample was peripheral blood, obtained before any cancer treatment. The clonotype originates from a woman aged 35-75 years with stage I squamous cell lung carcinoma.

CDR3 region: CASGLAYTGGGSNQPQHF. DNA for the CDR3: TGTGCTAGTGGTTTGGCCTACACAGGGGGCGGGAGCAATCAGCCCCAGCATTTT. V is TRBV12-5 and J is TRBJ1-5; 9 bases match TRBD1. The V gene's germline CDR1 is LGHNT and CDR2 FRNRAP. The CDR3 extends over 18 amino acids. V shed 1 base and J 1 base; nucleotides not matched to a gene: 8.